These 28 T cell receptor beta chains came from one sample sequenced in a study of blood T cell repertoires in COVID-19. Produced via immunoSEQ multiplex PCR; TCRdb's table is partial and in-frame only. This table has roughly 100,000 clones, about 85% appearing once. The sample taken for sequencing was peripheral blood. The receptors shown here come from a woman aged 70 to 79 with active or convalescent COVID-19.

The chain couples TRBV11-2 to TRBJ1-1, with D possibly TRBD1 on 5 matching bases. The length of the CDR3 is 16 residues. In germline, CDR1 is SGHAT, CDR2 FQNNGV. V lost 2 bases, J lost 0 bases, and 13 bases lay in between. The CDR3 loop is CASSLSGGKLNTEAFF. The CDR3 coding sequence is TGTGCCAGCAGCTTATCGGGGGGAAAATTGAACACTGAAGCTTTCTTT.

This chain joins TRBV10-3 and TRBJ1-5; D possibly corresponds to TRBD1 (6 bases). The CDR3 contains 14 residues. Germline CDR1 reads ENHRY; CDR2 reads SYGVKD. Trimming left V 5 bases short and J 1 base short, with 9 bases between. Written as DNA, the CDR3 is TGTGCCATCAGTAGTGGACAGAGCAATCAGCCCCAGCATTTT. It is translated as CAISSGQSNQPQHF.

V and J are TRBV6-6 and TRBJ2-3; 7 nucleotides match TRBD2. Per germline, CDR1 MNHNY and CDR2 SVGAGI (reference sequence). Unmatched junction bases numbered 3, after V lost 4 bases and J lost 5 bases. There are 13 residues in the CDR3. CDR3 bases: TGTGCCAGCAGTTTTAGCGGGCTAGATACGCAGTATTTT. As protein: CASSFSGLDTQYF.

The V call is TRBV2, the J call TRBJ2-5; 9 bases are shared with TRBD2. The trim removed 5 bases at V and 3 bases at J, leaving 4 bases unmatched. The length of the CDR3 is 14 residues. Germline values: CDR1 SNHLY, CDR2 FYNNEI. This CDR3 reads CASSSGGKKETQYF. The CDR3 nucleotides are TGTGCCAGCAGTAGCGGGGGGAAGAAAGAGACCCAGTACTTC.

This clone was seen a single time. The chain has TRBV2 and TRBJ1-5; 8 nucleotides align to TRBD1. The CDR3 covers 15 residues. Germline loops: CDR1 SNHLY, CDR2 FYNNEI. With 5 bases clipped from V and 7 bases from J, the junction kept 10 bases outside the gene matches. CDR3 region: CASSLGQGLIQPQHF. The CDR3 DNA sequence: TGTGCCAGCAGTCTAGGACAGGGCCTTATCCAGCCCCAGCATTTT. Variable domain in full (rest from reference TRBV2 and TRBJ1-5): EPEVTQTPSHQVTQMGQEVILRCVPISNHLYFYWYRQILGQKVEFLVSFYNNEISEKSEIFDDQFSVERPDGSNFTLKIRSTKLEDSAMYFCASSLGQGLIQPQHFGDGTRLSIL.

CDR3 amino acids: CASSVGPSTEAFF. The CDR3 bases are TGTGCCAGCAGCGTAGGTCCATCCACTGAAGCTTTCTTT. This chain uses TRBV9 with TRBJ1-1; D ambiguous. Germline values: CDR1 SGDLS, CDR2 YYNGEE. This CDR3 has 13 amino acids. V lost 0 bases and J 4 bases, leaving 7 bases between the germline ends.

The rearrangement links TRBV12-3 or TRBV12-4 to TRBJ2-5; maybe TRBD1 (6 bases). V gave up 6 bases and J gave up 8 bases, with 16 bases separating them. The CDR3 consists of 13 residues. CDR3 nucleotide sequence: TGTGCCAGCAGCCGTCCGGGACAAACTACCCAGTACTTC. Translation gives CASSRPGQTTQYF.

The chain joins TRBV7-9 to TRBJ1-3; D remains unclear. Trimming stripped 2 bases from V and 3 bases from J, with 2 bases between. The CDR3 loop spans 12 amino acids. CDR1 and CDR2 (germline): SEHNR, FQNEAQ (reference sequence). CDR3 protein: CASSLLGNTIYF. Written as DNA, the CDR3 is TGTGCCAGCAGCTTACTTGGAAACACCATATATTTT.

The chain has TRBV5-6 and TRBJ2-3; D gene unclear. V dropped 5 bases and J dropped 5 bases, with 9 bases sitting between them. The CDR3 sequence is 12 residues long. Germline V gene lookup returns CDR1 SGHDT and CDR2 YYEEEE. CDR3 amino acids: CASSSLRDTQYF. As DNA, the CDR3 is TGTGCCAGCAGTTCACTACGAGATACGCAGTATTTT.

V is TRBV5-4 and J is TRBJ2-5; a weak D match, TRBD2 (6 bases). From germline, CDR1 is SGHNT and CDR2 YYREEE (reference sequence). The V and J ends lost 4 bases and 5 bases respectively, with 18 bases between them. CDR3 length: 15 amino acids. In DNA, the CDR3 is TGTGCCAGCAGCAGAGGAGGGACCATGCAGGAGACCCAGTACTTC. Translating gives CASSRGGTMQETQYF.

In this sample, this clone turned up a few times. This rearrangement joins TRBV4-1 to TRBJ1-1, with D perhaps TRBD1 (5 bases). The CDR3 sequence is 16 residues long. Germline V gene data show CDR1 as MGHRA and CDR2 as YSYEKL. With 1 base removed from V and 0 bases from J, the gap between germline ends came to 12 bases. The CDR3 coding sequence is TGCGCCAGCAGCCAAGGGAGGGGAACCCTGAACACTGAAGCTTTCTTT. Protein: CASSQGRGTLNTEAFF.

The genes are TRBV4-1 and TRBJ1-1; 8 bases line up with TRBD1. Per the germline V gene, CDR1 is MGHRA and CDR2 is YSYEKL. The CDR3 consists of 16 residues. Germline trimming cut 1 base from V and 1 base from J; bases unmatched to any gene: 5. The CDR3 DNA sequence: TGCGCCAGCAGCCAAGTACGCAGGGGGCCGAACACTGAAGCTTTCTTT. This codes for CASSQVRRGPNTEAFF.

This chain joins TRBV5-8 and TRBJ1-2; 10 nucleotides agree with TRBD1. Germline V gene sequence: CDR1 SGHTS, CDR2 YDEGEE. Trimming removed 4 bases from V and 3 bases from J; junction bases left unmatched: 9. The CDR3 length is 16 residues. CDR3 sequence reads: CASSRLPGQGYYGYTF. In nucleotides, the CDR3 is TGTGCCAGCAGCCGCCTTCCGGGACAGGGGTACTATGGCTACACCTTC.

This chain links TRBV18 with TRBJ2-7, with D possibly being TRBD1 (6 bases). From germline, CDR1 is KGHSH and CDR2 LQKENI. V lost 0 bases, J lost 6 bases, and 9 bases lay in between. The CDR3 sequence is 13 residues long. The CDR3 region has the DNA TGTGCCAGCTCACCACCGGGGGCGGGCGAGCAGTACTTC. This encodes CASSPPGAGEQYF.

The chain has TRBV5-4 and TRBJ2-5, with TRBD1 as a possible D gene (5 bases). The ends were cut back, 1 base at V and 2 bases at J, with 9 bases in the middle. Germline lookup yields CDR1 SGHNT and CDR2 YYREEE (reference sequence). This CDR3 region has 14 residues. CDR3 sequence (DNA): TGTGCCAGCAGCTTGTTATCAGGGCAAGAGACCCAGTACTTC. As protein: CASSLLSGQETQYF. Full variable domain (outside the CDR3, taken from reference TRBV5-4 and TRBJ2-5): ETGVTQSPTHLIKTRGQQVTLRCSSQSGHNTVSWYQQALGQGPQFIFQYYREEENGRGNFPPRFSGLQFPNYSSELNVNALELDDSALYLCASSLLSGQETQYFGPGTRLLVL.

This clone was seen more than once but under ten times. The V call is TRBV3-1 (or the pseudogene TRBV3-2), the J call TRBJ1-1; TRBD1 might be the D (5 bases). Germline V gene sequence: CDR1 LGHDT, CDR2 YNNKEL (reference sequence). The CDR3 covers 17 residues. The V end lost 2 bases, the J end lost 4 bases, and 20 bases lay between the germline ends. This CDR3 reads CASSQNTAGEGVTEAFF. The CDR3 DNA follows: TGTGCCAGCAGCCAAAACACCGCGGGGGAAGGCGTCACTGAAGCTTTCTTT.

Written as DNA, the CDR3 is TGCGCCAGCAGCCAAGATCATCGCGGGGGGGCCGGAGAGACCCAGTACTTC. Translation gives CASSQDHRGGAGETQYF. The J gene is TRBJ2-5, the V gene TRBV4-3, with 9 bases matching TRBD2. Per germline, CDR1 LGHNA and CDR2 YSLEER. Trimming cost V 0 bases and J 4 bases; bases outside gene matches: 9. This CDR3 has 17 amino acids.

This rearrangement joins TRBV5-5 to TRBJ2-1; 10 nucleotides align to TRBD1. From germline, CDR1 is SGHKS and CDR2 YYEKEE (reference sequence). The length of the CDR3 is 15 residues. V lost 2 bases and J lost 8; bases outside the gene matches: 7. The CDR3 loop is CASSLGQGVRDEQFF. CDR3 DNA: TGTGCCAGCAGCTTAGGACAGGGGGTTCGGGATGAGCAGTTCTTC.

This sequence joins TRBV7-9 and TRBJ2-2; 13 bases are a match to TRBD2. Germline CDR1 reads SEHNR; CDR2 reads FQNEAQ (reference sequence). The CDR3 extends over 16 amino acids. J was trimmed by 3 bases and V by 4 bases; bases with no gene match: 2. As DNA, the CDR3 is TGTGCCAGCAGCTCAACTAGCGGGAGGGACACCGGGGAGCTGTTTTTT. It is translated as CASSSTSGRDTGELFF.

The rearrangement links TRBV7-2 to TRBJ2-7, with D tentatively TRBD2 (6 bases). V was pared by 7 bases and J by 1 base, with 14 bases between. The CDR3 runs to 14 residues. Looked up from germline, CDR1 is SGHTA and CDR2 is FQGNSA. The CDR3 coding sequence is TGTGCCAGCAACCTATTGGGGGGTTCCTACGAGCAGTACTTC. Residues: CASNLLGGSYEQYF.

The chain uses TRBV5-1 and TRBJ1-1; D gene uncertain. Looked up from germline, CDR1 is SGHRS and CDR2 is YFSETQ. This CDR3 is built from 13 residues. V was pared by 2 bases and J by 1 base, with 6 bases between. CDR3: CASSFSGNTEAFF. DNA for the CDR3: TGCGCCAGCAGCTTTTCAGGGAACACTGAAGCTTTCTTT.

The chain carries TRBV21-1 and TRBJ2-1; the D segment call TRBD2 is taken from the table without a DNA check. TRBV21-1 is flagged as a pseudogene. CDR3 length equals 14 residues. The CDR3 is CASSPSSPGYQQFF. CDR3 coding DNA: TGTGCCAGCAGCCCATCCTCTCCCGGGTATCAGCAGTTCTTC.

The CDR3 DNA sequence: TGTGCCAGCAGCCCCCCTGGGGGGAGCGGGAGTTTCTACAATGAGCAGTTCTTC. This translates into CASSPPGGSGSFYNEQFF. This chain uses TRBV9 with TRBJ2-1; 8 nucleotides line up with TRBD2. Germline-derived CDR1 and CDR2 are SGDLS and YYNGEE. The J segment lost 3 bases and the V segment lost 4 bases, leaving 15 bases of the junction unmatched. This CDR3 has 18 amino acids.

The chain is built from TRBV4-3 and TRBJ1-1; TRBD1 is a possible D gene (6 bases). V was trimmed by 3 bases and J by 0 bases, leaving 8 bases between them. This CDR3 contains 14 residues. Germline V gives CDR1 LGHNA, CDR2 YSLEER. CDR3 sequence reads: CASSQDRMNTEAFF. CDR3 bases: TGCGCCAGCAGCCAGGACAGAATGAACACTGAAGCTTTCTTT.

This clone was counted once. The genes are TRBV5-4 and TRBJ1-6; the D gene is possibly TRBD1 (6 bases). The CDR3 spans 15 residues. Between the trimmed V and J ends, which lost 0 bases and 3 bases, there was a span of 7 bases. Germline values: CDR1 SGHNT, CDR2 YYREEE (reference sequence). The CDR3 nucleotides read TGTGCCAGCAGCTTGGAAGGGGGCTATAATTCACCCCTCCACTTT. Protein sequence: CASSLEGGYNSPLHF.

The V call is TRBV3-1 (or the pseudogene TRBV3-2), the J call TRBJ2-7, with 7 positions matching TRBD2. Germline CDR1 reads LGHDT; CDR2 reads YNNKEL (reference sequence). CDR3 length: 15 residues. Trimming took 4 bases from V and 6 from J; bases not matched to a gene: 12. The CDR3 reads CASSPLTGERGEQYF. CDR3 nucleotide sequence: TGTGCCAGCAGCCCCCTTACGGGGGAGCGGGGCGAGCAGTACTTC.

V is TRBV1 and J is TRBJ2-3; the table assigns TRBD2, which was not confirmed against the DNA. TRBV1 is reported as a pseudogene. The CDR3 has 16 residues. CDR3 loop: CTSSLLAGVLSDTQYF. The CDR3, as DNA: TGCACCAGCAGCCTACTAGCGGGAGTTTTGTCAGATACGCAGTATTTT.

The chain carries TRBV19 and TRBJ1-5; 7 bases match TRBD1. From germline, CDR1 is LNHDA and CDR2 SQIVND (reference sequence). V lost 4 bases, J lost 7 bases, and 4 bases stayed unmatched. The CDR3 length is 13 residues. The CDR3 sequence: CASSRQGEQPQHF. CDR3 nucleotides: TGTGCCAGTAGTAGACAGGGTGAACAGCCCCAGCATTTT.